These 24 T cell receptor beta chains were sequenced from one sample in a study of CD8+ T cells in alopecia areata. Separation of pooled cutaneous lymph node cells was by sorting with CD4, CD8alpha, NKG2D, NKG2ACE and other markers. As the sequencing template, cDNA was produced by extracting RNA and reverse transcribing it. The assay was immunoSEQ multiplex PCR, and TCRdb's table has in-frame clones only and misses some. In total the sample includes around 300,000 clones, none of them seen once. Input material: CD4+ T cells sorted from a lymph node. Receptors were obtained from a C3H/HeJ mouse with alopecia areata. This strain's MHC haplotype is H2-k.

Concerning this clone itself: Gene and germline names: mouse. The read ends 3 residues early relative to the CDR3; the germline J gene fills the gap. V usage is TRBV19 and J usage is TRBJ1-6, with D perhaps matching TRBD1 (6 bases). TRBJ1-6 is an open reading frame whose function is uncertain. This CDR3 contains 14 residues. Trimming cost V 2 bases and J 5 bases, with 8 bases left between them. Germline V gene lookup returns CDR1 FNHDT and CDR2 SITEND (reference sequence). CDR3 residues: CASSIGDNNSPLYF. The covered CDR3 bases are TGTGCCAGCAGTATTGGGGACAATAATTCGCCC.

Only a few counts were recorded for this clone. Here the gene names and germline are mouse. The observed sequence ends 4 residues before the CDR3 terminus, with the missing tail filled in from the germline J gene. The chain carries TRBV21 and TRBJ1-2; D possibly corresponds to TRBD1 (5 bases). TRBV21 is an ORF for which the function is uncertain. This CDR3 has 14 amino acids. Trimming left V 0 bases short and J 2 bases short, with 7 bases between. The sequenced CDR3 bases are TGTGCTAGCAGTCAATCATCAGGGAACTCC. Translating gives CASSQSSGNS. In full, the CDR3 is CASSQSSGNSDYTF.

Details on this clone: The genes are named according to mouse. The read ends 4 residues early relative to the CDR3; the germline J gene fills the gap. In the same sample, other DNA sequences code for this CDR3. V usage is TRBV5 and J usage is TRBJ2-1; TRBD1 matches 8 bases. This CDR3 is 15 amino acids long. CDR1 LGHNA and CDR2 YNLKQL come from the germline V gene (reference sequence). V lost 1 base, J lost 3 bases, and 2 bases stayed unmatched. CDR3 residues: CASSQGGTGYAEQFF. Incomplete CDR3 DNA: TGTGCCAGCAGCCAAGGGGGGACAGGCTATGCT.

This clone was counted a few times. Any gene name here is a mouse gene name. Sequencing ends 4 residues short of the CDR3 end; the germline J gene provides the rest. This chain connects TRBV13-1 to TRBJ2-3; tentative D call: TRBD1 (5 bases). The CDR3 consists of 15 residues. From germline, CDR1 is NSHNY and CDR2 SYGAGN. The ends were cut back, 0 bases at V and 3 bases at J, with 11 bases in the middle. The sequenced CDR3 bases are TGTGCCAGCAGTGATGAGGGGAACGGAGCAGAA. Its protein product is CASSDEGNGAE. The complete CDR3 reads CASSDEGNGAETLYF.

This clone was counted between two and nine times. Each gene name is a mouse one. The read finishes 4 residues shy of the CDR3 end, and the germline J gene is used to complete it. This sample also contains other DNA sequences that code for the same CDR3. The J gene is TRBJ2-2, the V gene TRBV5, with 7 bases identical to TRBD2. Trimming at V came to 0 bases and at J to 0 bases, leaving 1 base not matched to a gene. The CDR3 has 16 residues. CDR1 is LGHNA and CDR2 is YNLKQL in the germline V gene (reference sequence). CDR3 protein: CASSQDLGANTGQLYF. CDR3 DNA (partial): TGTGCCAGCAGCCAAGACCTGGGGGCAAACACCGGG.

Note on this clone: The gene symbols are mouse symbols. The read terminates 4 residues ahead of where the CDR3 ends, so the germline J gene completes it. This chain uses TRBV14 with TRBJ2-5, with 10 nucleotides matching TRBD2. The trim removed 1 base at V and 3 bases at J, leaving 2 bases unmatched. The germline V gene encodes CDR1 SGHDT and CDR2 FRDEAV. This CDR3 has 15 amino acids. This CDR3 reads CASSFRDWGQDTQYF. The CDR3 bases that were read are TGTGCCAGCAGTTTCCGGGACTGGGGACAAGAC.

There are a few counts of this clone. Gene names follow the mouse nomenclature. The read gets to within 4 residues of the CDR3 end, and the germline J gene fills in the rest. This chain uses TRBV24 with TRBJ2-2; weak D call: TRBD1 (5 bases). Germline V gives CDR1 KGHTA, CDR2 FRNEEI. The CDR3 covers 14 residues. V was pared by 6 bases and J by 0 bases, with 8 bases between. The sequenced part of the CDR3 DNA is TGTGCCAGCAGCCGACAGTCAAACACCGGG. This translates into CASSRQSNTG. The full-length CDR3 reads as CASSRQSNTGQLYF.

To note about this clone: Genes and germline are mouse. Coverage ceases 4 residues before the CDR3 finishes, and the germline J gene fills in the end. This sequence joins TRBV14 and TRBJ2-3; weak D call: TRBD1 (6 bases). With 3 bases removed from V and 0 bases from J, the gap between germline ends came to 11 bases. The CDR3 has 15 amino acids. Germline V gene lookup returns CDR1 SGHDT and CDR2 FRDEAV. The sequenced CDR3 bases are TGTGCCAGCAGTTACGGGACAACTAGTGCAGAA. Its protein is CASSYGTTSAE. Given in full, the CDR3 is CASSYGTTSAETLYF.

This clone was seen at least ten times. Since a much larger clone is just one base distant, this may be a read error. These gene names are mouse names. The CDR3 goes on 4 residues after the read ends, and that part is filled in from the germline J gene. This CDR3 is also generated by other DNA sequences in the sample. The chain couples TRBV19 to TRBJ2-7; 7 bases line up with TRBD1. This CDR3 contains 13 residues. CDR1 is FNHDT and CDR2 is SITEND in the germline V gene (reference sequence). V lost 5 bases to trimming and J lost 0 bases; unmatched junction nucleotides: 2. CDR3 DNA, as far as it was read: TGTGCCAGCAGGGGACAGAGCTCCTAT. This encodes CASRGQSSY. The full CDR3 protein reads CASRGQSSYEQYF.

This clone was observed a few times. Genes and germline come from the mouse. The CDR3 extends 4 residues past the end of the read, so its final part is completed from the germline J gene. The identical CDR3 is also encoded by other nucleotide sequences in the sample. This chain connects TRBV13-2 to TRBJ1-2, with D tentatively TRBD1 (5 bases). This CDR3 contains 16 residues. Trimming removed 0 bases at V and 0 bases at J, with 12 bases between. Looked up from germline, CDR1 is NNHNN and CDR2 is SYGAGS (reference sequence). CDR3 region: CASGDAGQGTNSDYTF. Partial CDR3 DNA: TGTGCCAGCGGTGATGCCGGCCAGGGAACAAACTCC.

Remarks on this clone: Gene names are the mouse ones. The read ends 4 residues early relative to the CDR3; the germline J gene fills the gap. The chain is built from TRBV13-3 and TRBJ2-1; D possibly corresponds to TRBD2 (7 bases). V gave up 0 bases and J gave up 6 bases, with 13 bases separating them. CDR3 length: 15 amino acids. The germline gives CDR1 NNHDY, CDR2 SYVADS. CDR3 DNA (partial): TGTGCCAGCAGTGATGATGGGGGGCGCGGTGCT. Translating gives CASSDDGGRGA. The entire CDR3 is CASSDDGGRGAEQFF.

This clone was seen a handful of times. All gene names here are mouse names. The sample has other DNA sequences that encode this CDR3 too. The CDR3 sequence is CASSRQGTGQLYF. The covered CDR3 bases are TGTGCCAGCAGTCGCCAGGGAACCGGG. The chain links TRBV19 to TRBJ2-2; D is possibly TRBD1 (5 bases). Read data end 4 residues before the CDR3 end; the end is taken from the germline J gene. Deletions cut 4 bases from V and 5 bases from J, with 9 bases between. The CDR3 contains 13 residues. Germline CDR1 reads FNHDT; CDR2 reads SITEND (reference sequence).

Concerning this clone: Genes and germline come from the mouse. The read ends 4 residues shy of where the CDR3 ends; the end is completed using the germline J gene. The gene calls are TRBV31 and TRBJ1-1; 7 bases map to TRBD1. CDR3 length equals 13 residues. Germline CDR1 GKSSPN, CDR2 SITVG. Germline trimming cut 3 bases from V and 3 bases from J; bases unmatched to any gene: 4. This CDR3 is CAWREGAHTEVFF. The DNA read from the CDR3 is TGTGCCTGGAGGGAGGGGGCGCACACA.

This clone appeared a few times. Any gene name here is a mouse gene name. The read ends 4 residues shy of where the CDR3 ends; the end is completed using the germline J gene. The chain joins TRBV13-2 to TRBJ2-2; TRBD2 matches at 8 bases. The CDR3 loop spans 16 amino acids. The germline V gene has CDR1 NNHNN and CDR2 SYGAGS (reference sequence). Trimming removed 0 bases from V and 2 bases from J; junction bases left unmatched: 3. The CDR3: CASGDGWGANTGQLYF. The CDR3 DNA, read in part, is TGTGCCAGCGGTGATGGCTGGGGGGCGAACACCGGG.

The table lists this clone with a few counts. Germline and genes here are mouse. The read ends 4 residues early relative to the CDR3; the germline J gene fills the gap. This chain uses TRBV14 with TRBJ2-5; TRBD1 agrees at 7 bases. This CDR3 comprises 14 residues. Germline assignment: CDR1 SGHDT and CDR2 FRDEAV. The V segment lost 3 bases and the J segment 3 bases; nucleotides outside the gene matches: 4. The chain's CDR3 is CASSSTGPQDTQYF. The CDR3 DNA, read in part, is TGTGCCAGCAGTTCGACAGGGCCTCAAGAC.

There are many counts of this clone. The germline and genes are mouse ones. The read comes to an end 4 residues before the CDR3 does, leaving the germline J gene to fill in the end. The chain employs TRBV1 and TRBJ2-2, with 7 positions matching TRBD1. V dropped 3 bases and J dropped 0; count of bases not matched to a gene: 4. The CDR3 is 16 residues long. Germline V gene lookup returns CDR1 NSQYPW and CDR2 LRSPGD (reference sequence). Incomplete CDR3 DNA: TGCACCTGCAGTGCCTCGGGACAGACAAACACCGGG. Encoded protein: CTCSASGQTNTG. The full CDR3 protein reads CTCSASGQTNTGQLYF. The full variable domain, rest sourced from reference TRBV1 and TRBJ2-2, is VTLLEQNPRWRLVPRGQAVNLRCILKNSQYPWMSWYQQDLQKQLQWLFTLRSPGDKEVKSLPGADYLATRVTDTELRLQVANMSQGRTLYCTCSASGQTNTGQLYFGEGSKLTVL.

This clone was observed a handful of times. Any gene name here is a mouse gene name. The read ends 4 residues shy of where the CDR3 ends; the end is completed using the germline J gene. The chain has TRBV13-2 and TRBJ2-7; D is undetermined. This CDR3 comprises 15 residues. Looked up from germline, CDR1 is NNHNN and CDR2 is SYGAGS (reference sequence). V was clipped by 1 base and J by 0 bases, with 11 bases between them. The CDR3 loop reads CASGDHGRPSYEQYF. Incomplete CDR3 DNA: TGTGCCAGCGGTGATCACGGCAGGCCCTCCTAT.

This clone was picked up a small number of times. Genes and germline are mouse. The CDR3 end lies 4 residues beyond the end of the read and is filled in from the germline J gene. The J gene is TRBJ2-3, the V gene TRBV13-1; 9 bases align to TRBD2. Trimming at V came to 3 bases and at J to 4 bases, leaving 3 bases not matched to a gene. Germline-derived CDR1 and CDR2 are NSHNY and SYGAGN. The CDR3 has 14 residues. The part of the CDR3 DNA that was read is TGTGCCAGCAGTGGGGGACTGGGACCAGAA. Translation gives CASSGGLGPE. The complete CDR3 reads CASSGGLGPETLYF.

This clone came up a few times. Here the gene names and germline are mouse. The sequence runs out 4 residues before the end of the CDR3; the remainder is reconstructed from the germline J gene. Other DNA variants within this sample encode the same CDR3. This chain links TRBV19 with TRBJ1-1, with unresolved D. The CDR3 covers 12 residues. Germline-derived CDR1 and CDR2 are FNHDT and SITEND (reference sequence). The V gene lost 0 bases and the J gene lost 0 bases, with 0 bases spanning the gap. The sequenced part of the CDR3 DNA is TGTGCCAGCAGTATAGCAAACACA. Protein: CASSIANT. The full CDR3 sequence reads CASSIANTEVFF.

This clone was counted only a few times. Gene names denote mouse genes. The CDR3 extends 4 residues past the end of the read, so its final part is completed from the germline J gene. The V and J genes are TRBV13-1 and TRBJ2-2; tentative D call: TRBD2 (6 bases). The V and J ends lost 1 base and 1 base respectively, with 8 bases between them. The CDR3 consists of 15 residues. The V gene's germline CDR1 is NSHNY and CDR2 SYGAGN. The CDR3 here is CASSDLGKNTGQLYF. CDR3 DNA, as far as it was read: TGTGCCAGCAGTGATCTGGGGAAAAACACCGGG.

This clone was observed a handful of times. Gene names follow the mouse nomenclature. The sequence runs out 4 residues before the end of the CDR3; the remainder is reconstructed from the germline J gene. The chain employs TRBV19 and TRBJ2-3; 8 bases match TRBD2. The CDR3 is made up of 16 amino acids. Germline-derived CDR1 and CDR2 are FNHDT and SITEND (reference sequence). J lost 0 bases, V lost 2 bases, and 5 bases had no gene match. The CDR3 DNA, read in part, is TGTGCCAGCAGTATCCAACTGGGGGCTAGTGCAGAA. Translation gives CASSIQLGASAE. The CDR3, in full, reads CASSIQLGASAETLYF.

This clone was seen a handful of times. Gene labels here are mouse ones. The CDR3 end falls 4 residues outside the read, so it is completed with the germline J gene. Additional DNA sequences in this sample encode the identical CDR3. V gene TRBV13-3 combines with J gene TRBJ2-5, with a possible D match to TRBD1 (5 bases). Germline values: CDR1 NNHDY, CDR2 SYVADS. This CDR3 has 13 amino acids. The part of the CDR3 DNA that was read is TGTGCCAGCAGTGACAGGGAAGGGGAC. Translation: CASSDREGD. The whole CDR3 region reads CASSDREGDTQYF.

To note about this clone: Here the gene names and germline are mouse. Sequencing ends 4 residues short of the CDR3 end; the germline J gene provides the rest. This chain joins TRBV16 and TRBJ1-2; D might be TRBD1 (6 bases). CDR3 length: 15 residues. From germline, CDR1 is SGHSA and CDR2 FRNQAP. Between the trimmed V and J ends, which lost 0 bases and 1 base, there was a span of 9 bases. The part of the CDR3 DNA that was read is TGTGCAAGCAGCTTAGAGGGACACTTAAACTCC. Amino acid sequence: CASSLEGHLNS. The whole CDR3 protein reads CASSLEGHLNSDYTF.

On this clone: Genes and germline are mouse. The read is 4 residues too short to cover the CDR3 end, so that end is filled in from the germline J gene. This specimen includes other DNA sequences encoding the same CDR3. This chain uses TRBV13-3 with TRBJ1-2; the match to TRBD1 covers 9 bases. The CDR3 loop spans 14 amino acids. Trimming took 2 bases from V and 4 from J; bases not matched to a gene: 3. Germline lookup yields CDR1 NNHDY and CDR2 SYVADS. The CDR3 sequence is CASSEGDRASDYTF. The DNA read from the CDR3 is TGTGCCAGCAGTGAAGGGGACAGGGCCTCC.